This paragraph covers one T cell receptor (beta chain) sequence. A few counts support this clone. No antigen is known for it. No quality values exist for individual bases; no much larger clone is one base distant. Libraries were made using the immunoSEQ multiplex PCR assay. Rearranged TCR beta chain sequences were amplified using the hsTCRB Kit according to the manufacturer's protocol. Sequencing of TCRB libraries was carried out on an Illumina MiSeq. Concerning the study's data processing: The proprietary platform of the kit vendor was used for demultiplexing, trimming and gene mapping. TCRdb's version of the immuneACCESS table is confined to in-frame rearrangements and falls short of the full clone set. An unresolved V gene accounts for under half of the shortfall where checked; the remainder is of unknown origin. V, J and clone size derive from that table, while D and trimming were established from the DNA sequence. The sample has about 82,000 clones on record, 85% of them singletons. Under 2.5% of the sample is held by the ten biggest clonotypes.

The time point tag for this specimen amounts to: week 23, last vaccination. Each vaccine dose, consisting of 300 ug of a 20-mer mutant IDH1 peptide in Montanide, was administered subcutaneously with topical imiquimod. Donors had newly diagnosed WHO grade 3 or 4 IDH1-mutant astrocytomas with loss of nuclear ATRX. The samples were drawn from NOA16, a multicentre, single-arm, open-label phase I trial in Germany that tested a mutant IDH1 peptide vaccine in humans for the first time. The DNeasy Blood and Tissue Kit was used to extract genomic DNA from EDTA blood for TCRB sequencing. Measured from the cysteine to the phenylalanine, the CDR3 is 13 residues long. Here the CDR3 DNA is all that survives: 39 bases in frame from base 1. Deletion took 6 bases off V and 3 bases off J, with a span of 11 bases between the germline ends. As encoded in the germline V gene, CDR1 is MNHEY while CDR2 is SVGAGI. The sample belongs to a study of a mutant IDH1 vaccine in newly diagnosed glioma (dated by TCRdb to the early 2020s). Regarding the study in general: Patients received eight vaccinations in weeks 1, 3, 5, 7, 11, 15, 19 and 23, corresponding to visits V03 through V10. Vaccination was initiated 4-6 weeks after radiotherapy alone, or concurrently with temozolomide cycles in the chemotherapy-containing groups. Of the 32 patients who were treated, about 62% were male and about 40% were female, and the mean age was roughly 40 years. Before enrollment, patients had received standard therapy of radiotherapy alone, temozolomide alone, or radiochemotherapy with temozolomide; most received the combination. Peripheral blood was collected at six visits: V03 (baseline), V05, V07, V10, V12 and V13. Longitudinal TCRB deep sequencing was performed for around 23 treated patients wherever samples were available for exploratory analyses.

Beyond this particular receptor, the publication reports: Selection of PBMC samples for TCRB deep sequencing was based on availability. The authors stated that sample limitations prevented analyses of patient blood samples from being reproduced. Across multiple MHC alleles, vaccine-induced immune responses were seen in around 94% of patients. Changes in the top peripheral T cell clonotypes picked up by TCRB sequencing did not appear to be linked to pseudoprogression.

This receptor was obtained from a young man with glioma. Some clones in this sample may be carry-over from other donors' samples. The rearrangement joined TRBV6-5 to TRBJ1-1; the D gene identity is not certain. This material consisted of PBMCs, taken from a glioma patient whose treatment included an IDH1 peptide vaccine. CDR3 loop: CASRRGFDTEAFF. In nucleotide form, the sequence is TGTGCCAGCAGAAGAGGTTTCGACACTGAAGCTTTCTTT.